This TCR beta chain came from a study of cytomegalovirus exposure and HLA in healthy donors. Study-wide results and caveats: Associated with cytomegalovirus, according to the listing, were 170 or so TCR beta chains. Most TCR sequences proved rare, with some public TCRs found in many donors. In vitro work confirmed that a few CMV-associated chains recognize CMV antigens.

Sequenced by immunoSEQ multiplex PCR; TCRdb stores in-frame clones only, minus some. This table has about 350,000 clones, around 90% appearing once. On this clone itself: Its antigen is still unknown.

This TCR was sampled from a woman in her 30s in good health and CMV-seropositive. The specimen was PBMCs.

CDR3 sequence: CAISESTGLKAIAGNQPQHF. The CDR3 DNA reads TGTGCCATCAGTGAGTCTACGGGACTTAAAGCTATCGCCGGAAATCAGCCCCAGCATTTT. The chain has TRBV10-3 and TRBJ1-5; the D gene is possibly TRBD1 (5 bases). Germline CDR1 and CDR2: ENHRY and SYGVKD. The CDR3 spans 20 residues. Trimming removed 0 bases from V and 4 bases from J, with 25 bases in between.